Listed below are T cell receptor beta chains from one sample, sequenced in a study of pediatric ulcerative colitis. Only in-frame clones appear in the TCRdb table, and some are missing; sequencing was by immunoSEQ multiplex PCR. The data hold roughly 64,000 clones, with approximately 87% observed a single time. The sequenced sample was blood. The receptors stem from a boy between 10 and 17 years old with severe ulcerative colitis. Both conserved end residues are part of each CDR3. The D gene is left open where the match is weak. Expanded clones are given a class, and other clones once, few, many or no size at all.

d_call | j_call | clone_size | v_call | cdr3_aa | cdr3_nt
- | TRBJ2-7 | - | TRBV5-8 | CASSLVSQRGSSEQYF | TGTGCCAGCAGCTTGGTATCCCAGAGAGGGTCATCCGAGCAGTACTTC
TRBD1 | TRBJ2-2 | once | TRBV5-1 | CASSYGQGAVTGELFF | TGCGCCAGCAGCTACGGACAGGGGGCAGTCACCGGGGAGCTGTTTTTT
- | TRBJ1-3 | - | TRBV27 | CASSLSALSGNTIYF | TGTGCCAGCAGTTTATCAGCCCTCTCTGGAAACACCATATATTTT
TRBD2 | TRBJ2-1 | - | TRBV27 | CASSFPGTSGHNEQFF | TGTGCCAGCAGTTTTCCAGGGACTAGCGGCCACAATGAGCAGTTCTTC
TRBD1 | TRBJ1-1 | - | TRBV6-5 | CASKGALGNTEAFF | TGTGCCAGCAAGGGGGCGCTGGGGAACACTGAAGCTTTCTTT
- | TRBJ2-7 | - | TRBV7-6 | CASSLTRLGYEQYF | TGTGCCAGCAGCTTGACTAGACTCGGATACGAGCAGTACTTC
TRBD2 | TRBJ2-5 | - | TRBV11-3 | CASSLTLVSGTSGRETQYF | TGTGCCAGCAGCTTAACCCTCGTCTCTGGGACTAGCGGGAGGGAGACCCAGTACTTC
- | TRBJ2-5 | - | TRBV29-1 | CSVEDRAQYF | TGCAGCGTTGAAGATCGGGCTCAGTACTTC
- | TRBJ2-2 | - | TRBV11-2 | CASSTSRDNTNTGELFF | TGTGCCAGCAGCACAAGCCGGGACAATACGAACACCGGGGAGCTGTTTTTT
- | TRBJ2-5 | - | TRBV5-1 | CASSLVGMEETQYF | TGCGCCAGCAGCTTGGTGGGGATGGAAGAGACCCAGTACTTC
TRBD2 | TRBJ2-7 | - | TRBV7-2 | CASSKTGLAGGLYEQYF | TGTGCCAGCAGCAAGACGGGACTAGCGGGAGGGCTCTACGAGCAGTACTTC
- | TRBJ1-2 | - | TRBV10-3 | CAISDITSSSNSGYGYTF | TGTGCCATCAGTGATATTACCTCCTCATCCAATTCGGGCTATGGCTACACCTTC
- | TRBJ2-7 | few | TRBV5-1 | CASNSPGTYEQYF | TGCGCCAGCAACTCTCCGGGGACCTACGAGCAGTACTTC
- | TRBJ2-1 | - | TRBV29-1 | CSGGPVEEQFF | TGCAGCGGCGGCCCGGTAGAAGAGCAGTTCTTC
TRBD2 | TRBJ2-1 | - | TRBV5-1 | CASSLGLADYNEQFF | TGCGCCAGCAGCTTGGGACTAGCGGACTACAATGAGCAGTTCTTC
- | TRBJ1-2 | - | TRBV5-4 | CASSGSNYGYTF | TGTGCCAGCAGCGGAAGTAACTATGGCTACACCTTC
- | TRBJ2-5 | once | TRBV7-8 | CASSLAGAQETQYF | TGTGCCAGCAGCTTAGCCGGGGCCCAAGAGACCCAGTACTTC
TRBD2 | TRBJ2-2 | - | TRBV19 | CASSIRASGRAEAGELFF | TGTGCCAGTAGTATTCGGGCTAGCGGGAGGGCCGAGGCCGGGGAGCTGTTTTTT
- | TRBJ2-1 | - | TRBV12-5 | CASGLTGDVSQFF | TGTGCTAGTGGTTTGACGGGAGACGTTTCGCAGTTCTTC
- | TRBJ2-5 | - | TRBV2 | CASTAEPPEETQYF | TGTGCCAGCACCGCAGAACCACCCGAAGAGACCCAGTACTTC
TRBD2 | TRBJ2-5 | - | TRBV27 | CASSSKKRTSGSGETQYF | TGTGCCAGCAGTTCGAAGAAAAGGACTAGCGGGAGCGGTGAGACCCAGTACTTC
TRBD2 | TRBJ2-1 | - | TRBV30 | CAWKSGGTYNEQFF | TGTGCCTGGAAGAGCGGGGGAACCTACAATGAGCAGTTCTTC
- | TRBJ2-5 | - | TRBV5-1 | CASSGAETQYF | TGCGCCAGCAGTGGGGCTGAGACCCAGTACTTC
- | TRBJ1-1 | - | TRBV6-6 | CASSYGAHTEAFF | TGTGCCAGCAGTTATGGGGCGCACACTGAAGCTTTCTTT
- | TRBJ2-1 | - | TRBV10-1 | CARHWDLFYNEQFF | TGCGCCCGACACTGGGACTTATTCTACAATGAGCAGTTCTTC
- | TRBJ2-1 | - | TRBV5-4 | CASSLGADNPNEQFF | TGTGCCAGCAGCTTGGGGGCCGATAATCCCAATGAGCAGTTCTTC
- | TRBJ2-3 | - | TRBV7-2 | CASSLDGDTQYF | TGTGCCAGCAGCTTAGACGGAGATACGCAGTATTTT
TRBD1 | TRBJ1-2 | - | TRBV5-4 | CASSFGQGYGYTF | TGTGCCAGCAGCTTCGGACAGGGCTATGGCTACACCTTC
TRBD2 | TRBJ2-7 | - | TRBV5-6 | CASRPGGYEQYF | TGTGCCAGCAGACCCGGGGGGTACGAGCAGTACTTC
- | TRBJ1-2 | few | TRBV14 | CASSLGSRDYGYTF | TGTGCCAGCAGCCTGGGTAGTAGAGACTATGGCTACACCTTC
TRBD2 | TRBJ2-5 | - | TRBV29-1 | CSVGGTSGSETQYF | TGCAGCGTCGGGGGGACTAGCGGGAGTGAGACCCAGTACTTC
TRBD1 | TRBJ1-2 | few | TRBV30 | CAWSADRGKSGYTF | TGTGCCTGGAGTGCCGACAGGGGGAAGAGTGGCTACACCTTC
- | TRBJ1-4 | - | TRBV19 | CASTRSTNEKLFF | TGTGCCAGTACTCGCTCAACTAATGAAAAACTGTTTTTT
- | TRBJ2-3 | - | TRBV6-5 | CASSGYGRTDTQYF | TGTGCCAGCAGTGGTTACGGCCGCACAGATACGCAGTATTTT
- | TRBJ2-5 | - | TRBV7-9 | CASSLVFSTTQETQYF | TGTGCCAGCAGCTTAGTTTTCTCCACTACCCAAGAGACCCAGTACTTC
- | TRBJ1-1 | once | TRBV4-2 | CASSPQINGKDEAFF | TGTGCCAGCAGCCCCCAAATTAACGGGAAAGATGAAGCTTTCTTT
- | TRBJ2-2 | - | TRBV6-5 | CASSSKGGTGELFF | TGTGCCAGCAGTTCCAAAGGCGGAACCGGGGAGCTGTTTTTT
TRBD1 | TRBJ2-7 | - | TRBV14 | CASSHDLTGDYEQYF | TGTGCCAGCAGCCACGATCTGACAGGGGACTACGAGCAGTACTTC
TRBD2 | TRBJ2-2 | - | TRBV5-6 | CASSPTHVGGVRTGELFF | TGTGCCAGCAGCCCCACTCATGTGGGAGGGGTGAGGACCGGGGAGCTGTTTTTT
TRBD2 | TRBJ2-3 | - | TRBV7-9 | CASSDGLAGGLWGTDTQYF | TGTGCCAGCAGCGACGGACTAGCGGGAGGACTGTGGGGCACAGATACGCAGTATTTT
TRBD2 | TRBJ2-1 | once | TRBV15 | CATSRESGSSGGEQFF | TGTGCCACCAGCAGAGAAAGCGGGAGTTCCGGGGGTGAGCAGTTCTTC
- | TRBJ1-3 | - | TRBV11-3 | CASSLGSGPPSGNTIYF | TGTGCCAGCAGCTTAGGCTCGGGGCCCCCCTCTGGAAACACCATATATTTT
- | TRBJ2-1 | - | TRBV11-2 | CASSLLIGWNEQFF | TGTGCCAGCAGCTTACTAATCGGTTGGAATGAGCAGTTCTTC
- | TRBJ2-7 | - | TRBV18 | CASSPPVFMASGRAYEQYF | TGTGCCAGCTCACCACCGGTGTTTATGGCCTCGGGGCGGGCCTACGAGCAGTACTTC
TRBD1 | TRBJ1-1 | - | TRBV4-1 | CASSPQGGSGTEAFF | TGCGCCAGCAGCCCCCAGGGGGGTAGTGGGACTGAAGCTTTCTTT
TRBD2 | TRBJ2-1 | - | TRBV4-1 | CASSLGLAVSSYNEQFF | TGCGCCAGCAGCTTGGGACTAGCGGTAAGCTCCTACAATGAGCAGTTCTTC
- | TRBJ2-1 | - | TRBV27 | CASSLQGDNEQFF | TGTGCCAGCAGTTTGCAGGGAGACAATGAGCAGTTCTTC
- | TRBJ2-1 | - | TRBV29-1 | CSVEENGNEQFF | TGCAGCGTTGAAGAAAATGGGAATGAGCAGTTCTTC
- | TRBJ1-1 | - | TRBV29-1 | CSVNPGGTEAFF | TGCAGCGTCAACCCGGGGGGCACTGAAGCTTTCTTT
- | TRBJ2-5 | - | TRBV5-1 | CASSSNQLETQYF | TGCGCCAGCAGCTCAAACCAACTGGAGACCCAGTACTTC
- | TRBJ2-7 | - | TRBV27 | CASRGPGYKQYF | TGTGCCTCCCGGGGACCTGGCTACAAGCAGTACTTC
- | TRBJ2-3 | - | TRBV19 | CASNWGLWASTDTQYF | TGTGCCAGTAACTGGGGACTTTGGGCTAGCACAGATACGCAGTATTTT
TRBD2 | TRBJ2-1 | - | TRBV19 | CASKKLAGGNNEQFF | TGTGCCAGTAAAAAGTTAGCGGGAGGAAATAATGAGCAGTTCTTC
- | TRBJ1-1 | - | TRBV2 | CASSHDEKTGNTEAFF | TGTGCCAGCAGTCACGACGAAAAGACAGGGAACACTGAAGCTTTCTTT
- | TRBJ2-7 | - | TRBV18 | CASSPVQDSYEQYF | TGTGCCAGCTCACCGGTACAGGACTCCTACGAGCAGTACTTC